These T cell receptor beta chains were read from a single sample in a study of cytomegalovirus exposure and HLA in healthy donors. Generated by immunoSEQ multiplex PCR, the TCRdb table keeps only in-frame clones and is missing some. The sample lists about 120,000 clones, around 79% occurring once. Sequenced input: PBMCs. These receptors originate from a woman between 18 and 29 years old in good health and CMV-seronegative. The CDR3 runs from the conserved cysteine through the conserved F or W. D genes are given only for firm matches. The listing skips clone size in some rows; elsewhere it reads once, few, many or a size class.

cdr3_nt cdr3_aa v_call clone_size j_call d_call
TGTGCCAGCAGTCAACCGGGTAGACTAGCGGGTTCAGATACGCAGTATTTT CASSQPGRLAGSDTQYF TRBV4-2 NA TRBJ2-3 TRBD2
TGTGCCAGCAGCGCCGGGACTATTGGGTACGAGCAGTACTTC CASSAGTIGYEQYF TRBV9 NA TRBJ2-7 TRBD2
TGTGCCAGCAGCTCACAGGGGCGGAACACCGGGGAGCTGTTTTTT CASSSQGRNTGELFF TRBV7-6 NA TRBJ2-2 TRBD1
TGCGCCAGCAGCCAAACTAGCCTAATCGGTGAGCAGTTCTTC CASSQTSLIGEQFF TRBV4-1 NA TRBJ2-1 NA
TGTGCCAGCAGTTACGGAGTCGGGGAGACCCAGTACTTC CASSYGVGETQYF TRBV6-6 NA TRBJ2-5 NA
TGTGCCAGTAGTAGTGCCCCCGAACTACACAATGAGCAGTTCTTC CASSSAPELHNEQFF TRBV19 NA TRBJ2-1 NA
TGTGCCAGCAGTGAAGTCTATAGCGAGTACAATGAGCAGTTCTTC CASSEVYSEYNEQFF TRBV2 few TRBJ2-1 NA
TGCGCCAGCAGCCTCGGCCCGGGACAGGGGACTTTTAACTATGGCTACACCTTC CASSLGPGQGTFNYGYTF TRBV4-3 NA TRBJ1-2 TRBD1
TGTGCCAGCAGCTTAAGTGGAGCCTTCCCCTACGAGCAGTACTTC CASSLSGAFPYEQYF TRBV7-9 NA TRBJ2-7 NA
TGTGCCAGCAGTTCACATACGTCCTACGAGCAGTACTTC CASSSHTSYEQYF TRBV6-1 NA TRBJ2-7 NA
TGCGCCAGCAGTCCCGGCGGGGTAAATGAGCAGTTCTTC CASSPGGVNEQFF TRBV23-1 NA TRBJ2-1 NA
TGCGCCAGCAGCGATGGACACACGAACACTGAAGCTTTCTTT CASSDGHTNTEAFF TRBV5-1 NA TRBJ1-1 NA
TGTGCCAGCAGTGTCGCCATAGCGGGGTTCAATGAGCAGTTCTTC CASSVAIAGFNEQFF TRBV6-4 few TRBJ2-1 TRBD2
TGTGCCAGCAGCTTATACGGCAGGGTGAGCACTGAAGCTTTCTTT CASSLYGRVSTEAFF TRBV13 once TRBJ1-1 NA
TGTGCCAGCAGCTCTTTCAATCAGCCCCAGCATTTT CASSSFNQPQHF TRBV7-9 NA TRBJ1-5 NA
TGTGCCAGTAGTATGGCCAGGCTTAACACTGAAGCTTTCTTT CASSMARLNTEAFF TRBV19 NA TRBJ1-1 NA
TGCAGCGTTGGGGGACACCGCTACGAGCAGTACTTC CSVGGHRYEQYF TRBV29-1 NA TRBJ2-7 NA
TGTGCCAGCAGTCAAGGAAATCCGGGACAGGGAACGGAGACCCAGTACTTC CASSQGNPGQGTETQYF TRBV27 NA TRBJ2-5 TRBD1
TGCGCCAGCAGCTTCCACAGGAGCTCCTACGAGCAGTACTTC CASSFHRSSYEQYF TRBV5-1 NA TRBJ2-7 NA
TGTGCCAGTAGTACGGACAGGGTGACGACTGAAGCTTTCTTT CASSTDRVTTEAFF TRBV19 NA TRBJ1-1 TRBD1
TGTGCCAGCAGTTACTCTAGAAGGGGGGAGCAGTACTTC CASSYSRRGEQYF TRBV6-5 NA TRBJ2-7 NA
TGTGCCAGCAGCCGAGGGACTAGCGCCTACATAGATACGCAGTATTTT CASSRGTSAYIDTQYF TRBV7-2 NA TRBJ2-3 TRBD2
TGTGCCAGCAGTAAGGGACTAGTCTACGAGCAGTACTTC CASSKGLVYEQYF TRBV6-1 NA TRBJ2-7 TRBD2
TGTGCCAGCAGCCAAGGGACAGGGGGCGTGGGCTATGGCTACACCTTC CASSQGTGGVGYGYTF TRBV7-9 NA TRBJ1-2 TRBD1
TGTGCCAGTAGCGGGGGAGAGGCAGATACGCAGTATTTT CASSGGEADTQYF TRBV6-1 once TRBJ2-3 TRBD2
TGTGCCAGCAGCTCCGACAGGGGGGGGTGGACCCAGTACTTC CASSSDRGGWTQYF TRBV27 NA TRBJ2-5 TRBD1
TGTGCCAGCAATATTGGGGGGGAGTTAGACACTGAAGCTTTCTTT CASNIGGELDTEAFF TRBV6-4 NA TRBJ1-1 NA
TGCGCCAGCAGCCAAGATTTCGGCCGAGGCGTTGGTGAGCAGTTCTTC CASSQDFGRGVGEQFF TRBV4-1 NA TRBJ2-1 NA
TGTGCCAGCAGCTTAGTAGGAGGGGTGACTAATGAAAAACTGTTTTTT CASSLVGGVTNEKLFF TRBV7-2 NA TRBJ1-4 NA
TGTGCCAGCTCACCCCCCCGGGGTAGCTCCTACAATGAGCAGTTCTTC CASSPPRGSSYNEQFF TRBV18 NA TRBJ2-1 NA
TGTGCCAGCAGCTTTCTAGCGGGAGAAGACAATGAGCAGTTCTTC CASSFLAGEDNEQFF TRBV5-8 NA TRBJ2-1 TRBD2
TGTGCCACCAGAGGGGCCAATCAGCCCCAGCATTTT CATRGANQPQHF TRBV15 once TRBJ1-5 NA
TGTGCCAGCAGTTTTAACCTATATAGCAATCAGCCCCAGCATTTT CASSFNLYSNQPQHF TRBV28 NA TRBJ1-5 NA
TGCGCCAGCAGCTTGGGAGGAGACACCGGGGAGCTGTTTTTT CASSLGGDTGELFF TRBV5-1 NA TRBJ2-2 NA
TGCAGCGTTGAATCTCAACGGTCCTACAATGAGCAGTTCTTC CSVESQRSYNEQFF TRBV29-1 NA TRBJ2-1 NA
TGTGCCAGCAGCCCCGTTGGGAGGACGGACGGGGAGCTGTTTTTT CASSPVGRTDGELFF TRBV5-4 NA TRBJ2-2 NA
TGCAGCGCTCGTGGGGGGGGAAGAGAGTTTAGCTATGGCTACACCTTC CSARGGGREFSYGYTF TRBV29-1 few TRBJ1-2 NA
TGTGCCAGCAGACCCACAGGGGTCAATGAGCAGTTCTTC CASRPTGVNEQFF TRBV6-5 NA TRBJ2-1 TRBD1
TGTGCCAGCAGCTTGGACTACATCTATGGCTACACCTTC CASSLDYIYGYTF TRBV5-4 NA TRBJ1-2 NA
TGTGCCACCCAGACAGAGATGAACACTGAAGCTTTCTTT CATQTEMNTEAFF TRBV19 NA TRBJ1-1 NA
TGCGCCAGCAGCCGCACCAGACAGGGGATAACTAGCGGGAGCTACGAGCAGTACTTC CASSRTRQGITSGSYEQYF TRBV5-1 NA TRBJ2-7 TRBD2
TGTGCCAGTACCAATACCCCTAGCGGGGGGAAGGATACGCAGTATTTT CASTNTPSGGKDTQYF TRBV19 once TRBJ2-3 TRBD2
TGCAGCGGGACTAGCGGGAACAATGAGCAGTTCTTC CSGTSGNNEQFF TRBV29-1 NA TRBJ2-1 TRBD2